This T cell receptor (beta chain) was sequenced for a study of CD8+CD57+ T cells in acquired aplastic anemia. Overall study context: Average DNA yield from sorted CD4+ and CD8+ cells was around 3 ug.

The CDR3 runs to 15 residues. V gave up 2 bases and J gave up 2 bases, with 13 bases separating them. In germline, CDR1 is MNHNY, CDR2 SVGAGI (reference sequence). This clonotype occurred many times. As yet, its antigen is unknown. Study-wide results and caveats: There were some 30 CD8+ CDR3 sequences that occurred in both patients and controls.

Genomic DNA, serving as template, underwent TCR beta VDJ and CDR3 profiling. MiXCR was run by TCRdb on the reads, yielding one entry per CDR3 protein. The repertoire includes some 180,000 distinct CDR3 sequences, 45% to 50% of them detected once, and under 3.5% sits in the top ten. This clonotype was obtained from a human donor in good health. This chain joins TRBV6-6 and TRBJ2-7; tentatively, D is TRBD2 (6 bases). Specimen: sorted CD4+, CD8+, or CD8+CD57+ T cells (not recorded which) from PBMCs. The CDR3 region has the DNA TGTGCCAGCAGTTACCGCGGGACTGGAACCTACGAGCAGTACTTC. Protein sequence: CASSYRGTGTYEQYF.